This paragraph covers one TCR beta chain sequence. The record originates from a study of shared clonotypes between healthy human individuals. This table comes from immunoSEQ multiplex PCR, and its TCRdb copy is limited to in-frame clones, with some not included. Of about 2.4 million clones listed, around 94% are singletons. CDR3 size: 18 residues. The ends lost 4 bases at V and 1 base at J; junction bases unmatched: 5. CDR1 and CDR2 (germline): MNHNS, SASEGT. Material: naive CD4+ T cells sorted from blood. The subset was: CD45RA+ positively selected. The chain links TRBV6-1 to TRBJ2-2; 14 bases are shared with TRBD2. The sequence derives from a man aged 18 to 30 in good health. CDR3 nucleotide sequence: TGTGCCAGCAGTGCGCGCGGGACTAGCGGGGGGAACACCGGGGAGCTGTTTTTT. It is translated as CASSARGTSGGNTGELFF.